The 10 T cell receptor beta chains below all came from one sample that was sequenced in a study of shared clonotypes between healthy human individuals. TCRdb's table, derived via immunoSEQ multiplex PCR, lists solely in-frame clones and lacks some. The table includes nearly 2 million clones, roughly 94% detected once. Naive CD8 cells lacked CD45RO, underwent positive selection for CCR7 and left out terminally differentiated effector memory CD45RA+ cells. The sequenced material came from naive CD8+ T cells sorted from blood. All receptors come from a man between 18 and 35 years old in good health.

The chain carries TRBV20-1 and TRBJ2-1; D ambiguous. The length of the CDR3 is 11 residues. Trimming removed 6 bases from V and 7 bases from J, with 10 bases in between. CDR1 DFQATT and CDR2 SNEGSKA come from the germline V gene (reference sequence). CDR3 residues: CSAESRNEQFF. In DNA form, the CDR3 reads TGCAGTGCCGAAAGTAGGAATGAGCAGTTCTTC.

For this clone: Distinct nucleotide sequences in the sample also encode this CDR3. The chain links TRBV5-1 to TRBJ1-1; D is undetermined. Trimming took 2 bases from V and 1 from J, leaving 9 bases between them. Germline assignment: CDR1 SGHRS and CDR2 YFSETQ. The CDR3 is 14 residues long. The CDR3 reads CASSLRTGNTEAFF. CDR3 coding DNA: TGCGCCAGCAGCTTACGGACGGGGAACACTGAAGCTTTCTTT.

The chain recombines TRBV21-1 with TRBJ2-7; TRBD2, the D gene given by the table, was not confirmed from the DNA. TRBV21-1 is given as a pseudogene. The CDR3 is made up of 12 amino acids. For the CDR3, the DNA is TGTGCCAGCAGCTCAAACTACTACGAGCAGTACTTC. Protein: CASSSNYYEQYF.

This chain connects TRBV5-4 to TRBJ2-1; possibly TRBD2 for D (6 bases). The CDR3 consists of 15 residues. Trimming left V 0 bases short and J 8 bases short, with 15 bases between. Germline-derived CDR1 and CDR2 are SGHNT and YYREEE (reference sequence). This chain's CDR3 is CASSLARGRGDEQFF. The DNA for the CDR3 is TGTGCCAGCAGCTTGGCGCGGGGAAGGGGCGATGAGCAGTTCTTC.

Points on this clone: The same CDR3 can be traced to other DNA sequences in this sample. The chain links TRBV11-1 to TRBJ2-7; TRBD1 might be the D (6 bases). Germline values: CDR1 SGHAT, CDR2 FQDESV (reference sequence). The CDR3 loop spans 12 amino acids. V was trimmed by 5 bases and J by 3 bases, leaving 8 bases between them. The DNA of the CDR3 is TGTGCCAGCAGCCAGGACAGCTACGAGCAGTACTTC. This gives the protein CASSQDSYEQYF.

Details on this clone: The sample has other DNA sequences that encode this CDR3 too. DNA of the CDR3: TGTGCCAGTAGCCGCGACAGGGAGGGGAATCAGCCCCAGCATTTT. This sequence encodes CASSRDREGNQPQHF. The chain joins TRBV19 to TRBJ1-5; 7 nucleotides agree with TRBD1. CDR1 and CDR2 from the germline V gene are LNHDA and SQIVND (reference sequence). This CDR3 is 15 amino acids long. Germline trimming cut 6 bases from V and 4 bases from J; bases unmatched to any gene: 9.

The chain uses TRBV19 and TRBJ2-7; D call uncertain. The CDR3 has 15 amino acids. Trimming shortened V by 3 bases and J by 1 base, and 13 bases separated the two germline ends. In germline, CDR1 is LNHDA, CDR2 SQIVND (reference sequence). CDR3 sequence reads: CASSIEQSPSYEQYF. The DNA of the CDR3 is TGTGCCAGTAGTATCGAACAGTCTCCTTCCTACGAGCAGTACTTC.

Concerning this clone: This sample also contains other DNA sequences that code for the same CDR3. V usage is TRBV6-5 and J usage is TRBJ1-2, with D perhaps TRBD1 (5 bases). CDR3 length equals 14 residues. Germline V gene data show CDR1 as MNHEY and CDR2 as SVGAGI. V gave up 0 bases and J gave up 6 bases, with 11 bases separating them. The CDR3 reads CASSYSEGWNGYTF. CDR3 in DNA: TGTGCCAGCAGTTACTCTGAGGGGTGGAATGGCTACACCTTC.

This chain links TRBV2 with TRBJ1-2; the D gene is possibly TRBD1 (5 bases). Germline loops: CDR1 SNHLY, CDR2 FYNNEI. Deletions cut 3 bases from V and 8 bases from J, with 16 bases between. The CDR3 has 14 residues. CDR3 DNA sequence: TGTGCCAGCAGTGAGATGGGGGAGGTGGTCGGCTACACCTTC. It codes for CASSEMGEVVGYTF. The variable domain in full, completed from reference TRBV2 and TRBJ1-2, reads EPEVTQTPSHQVTQMGQEVILRCVPISNHLYFYWYRQILGQKVEFLVSFYNNEISEKSEIFDDQFSVERPDGSNFTLKIRSTKLEDSAMYFCASSEMGEVVGYTFGSGTRLTVV.

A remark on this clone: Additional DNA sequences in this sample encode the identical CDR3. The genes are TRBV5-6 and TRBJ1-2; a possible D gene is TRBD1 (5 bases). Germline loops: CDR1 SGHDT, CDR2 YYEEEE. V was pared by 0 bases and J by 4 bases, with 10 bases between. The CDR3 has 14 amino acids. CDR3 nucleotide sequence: TGTGCCAGCAGCTTGGGTCTGGGGGGCTATGGCTACACCTTC. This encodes CASSLGLGGYGYTF.